The 12 T cell receptor beta chains below come from one sample, sequenced in a study of blood T cell repertoires in COVID-19. Measured with immunoSEQ multiplex PCR; TCRdb has only the in-frame clones, and not every one. The data show under 100,000 clones, over 80% seen once. Input material: peripheral blood. These TCRs come from a man aged 80 or over with active or convalescent COVID-19.

The V call is TRBV19, the J call TRBJ1-1; D gene ambiguous. Germline CDR1 reads LNHDA; CDR2 reads SQIVND (reference sequence). The CDR3 is 15 amino acids. The germline V and J ends were trimmed by 5 bases and 1 base, with 14 bases remaining between them. Here the CDR3 reads CASSPSWARNTEAFF. CDR3 nucleotides: TGTGCCAGTAGTCCTTCGTGGGCCCGGAACACTGAAGCTTTCTTT.

The genes are TRBV4-1 and TRBJ2-1; 14 bases align to TRBD2. J gave up 9 bases and V 2 bases, and 9 bases lay outside the gene matches. This CDR3 comprises 17 residues. Germline V gene sequence: CDR1 MGHRA, CDR2 YSYEKL. In DNA, the CDR3 is TGCGCCAGCAGCCAACGATCAGGACTAGCGGGAGGAGGTGAGCAGTTCTTC. Translating gives CASSQRSGLAGGGEQFF.

The chain recombines TRBV4-2 with TRBJ1-1, with unresolved D. Germline-derived CDR1 and CDR2 are LGHNA and YNFKEQ. This CDR3 contains 14 residues. The germline V and J ends were trimmed by 4 bases and 1 base, with 10 bases remaining between them. The CDR3 region has the DNA TGTGCCAGCAGCCTACAGACCTGGAACACTGAAGCTTTCTTT. Translated, it gives CASSLQTWNTEAFF.

This rearrangement joins TRBV19 to TRBJ2-1, with 9 bases identical to TRBD1. CDR1 and CDR2 from the germline V gene are LNHDA and SQIVND (reference sequence). This CDR3 is 20 amino acids long. J was trimmed by 13 bases and V by 5 bases; bases with no gene match: 30. This CDR3 reads CASSVLDWDRVGTVKPQQFF. As DNA, the CDR3 is TGTGCCAGTAGTGTACTAGATTGGGACAGGGTAGGGACTGTTAAACCCCAACAGTTCTTC. The full variable domain, its missing parts supplied by reference TRBV19 and TRBJ2-1, is DGGITQSPKYLFRKEGQNVTLSCEQNLNHDAMYWYRQDPGQGLRLIYYSQIVNDFQKGDIAEGYSVSREKKESFPLTVTSAQKNPTAFYLCASSVLDWDRVGTVKPQQFFGPGTRLTVL.

CDR3 amino acids: CASRQQGSNQPQHF. Written as DNA, the CDR3 is TGTGCCAGCAGACAACAGGGGTCCAATCAGCCCCAGCATTTT. The chain carries TRBV27 and TRBJ1-5; 7 nucleotides align to TRBD1. Germline V CDR1 and CDR2: MNHEY, SMNVEV (reference sequence). This CDR3 is 14 amino acids long. Trimming cost V 6 bases and J 3 bases; bases outside gene matches: 5.

This clone was picked up one time. The rearrangement links TRBV18 to TRBJ1-5; perhaps TRBD1 as D (5 bases). Germline values: CDR1 KGHSH, CDR2 LQKENI. V gave up 8 bases and J gave up 0 bases, with 14 bases separating them. This CDR3 has 15 amino acids. The DNA for the CDR3 is TGTGCCAGCGCCTTAGGGGCCCTTAGCAATCAGCCCCAGCATTTT. This translates into CASALGALSNQPQHF.

The J gene is TRBJ2-5, the V gene TRBV7-9; weak D call: TRBD2 (5 bases). Germline values: CDR1 SEHNR, CDR2 FQNEAQ (reference sequence). The CDR3 length is 15 residues. The V and J ends lost 1 base and 2 bases respectively, with 11 bases between them. The CDR3 loop reads CASSLVGLPQETQYF. The CDR3 nucleotides are TGTGCCAGCAGCTTAGTCGGACTCCCGCAAGAGACCCAGTACTTC.

This chain uses TRBV6-6 with TRBJ2-1, with 8 bases matching TRBD1. CDR1 is MNHNY and CDR2 is SVGAGI in the germline V gene (reference sequence). The junction had 8 bases not matched to a gene; V was cut back by 2 bases and J by 8 bases. There are 15 residues in the CDR3. CDR3 sequence: CASSYEAGGIYEQFF. The CDR3 DNA reads TGTGCCAGCAGTTACGAGGCAGGGGGCATCTATGAGCAGTTCTTC.

For this clone: With a much larger clone just one base away, this may be a read error. The chain recombines TRBV30 with TRBJ2-1; no definite D call. Germline V CDR1 and CDR2: GTSNPN, SVGIG (reference sequence). This CDR3 region has 11 residues. The CDR3 DNA reads as TGTGTCTGGAGTGTAACCGGTGAGCAGTTCTTC. It translates to CVWSVTGEQFF.

J is TRBJ2-2 and V is TRBV6-4; 12 bases agree with TRBD2. With 5 bases clipped from V and 5 bases from J, the junction kept 3 bases outside the gene matches. The CDR3 length is 15 residues. Germline assignment: CDR1 MRHNA and CDR2 SNTAGT. The CDR3 region is CASSPGTSGTGELFF. The DNA of the CDR3 is TGTGCCAGCAGTCCCGGGACTAGCGGGACCGGGGAGCTGTTTTTT.

The rearrangement uses TRBV29-1 and TRBJ1-2, with 7 bases that match TRBD1. Germline lookup yields CDR1 SQVTM and CDR2 ANQGSEA. V was clipped by 7 bases and J by 8 bases; unmatched bases: 7. The CDR3 contains 11 residues. The CDR3 nucleotides are TGCAGCGGTAAGGGGGCGGAGGGCTACACCTTC. It encodes CSGKGAEGYTF. Combining the CDR3 with reference TRBV29-1 and TRBJ1-2 gives the whole variable domain SAVISQKPSRDICQRGTSLTIQCQVDSQVTMMFWYRQQPGQSLTLIATANQGSEATYESGFVIDKFPISRPNLTFSTLTVSNMSPEDSSIYLCSGKGAEGYTFGSGTRLTVV.

The chain links TRBV27 to TRBJ2-7, with D uncertain. V gave up 11 bases and J gave up 3 bases, with 20 bases separating them. Germline-derived CDR1 and CDR2 are MNHEY and SMNVEV (reference sequence). The CDR3 has 14 residues. In nucleotides, the CDR3 is TGTGCCGTTCTACTTACGCGGTCCTTCTACGAGCAGTACGTC. Translation: CAVLLTRSFYEQYV.